The 7 T cell receptor beta chains in this list originate from one sample, sequenced in a study of CD8+ T cells in alopecia areata. The treatment was: oral pan-JAK inhibitor, 5-10 mg twice daily. Sequencing templates came from extracted RNA that was reverse transcribed into cDNA. The method was immunoSEQ multiplex PCR; TCRdb's version includes in-frame clones alone and lacks a portion of them. The data contain fewer than 200,000 clones, about 60% of them seen just once; the ten biggest clones take up roughly 13%. The specimen comprised CD8+ T cells sorted from blood, sampled at week 24, from a patient treated with tofacitinib. These TCRs come from a human donor with alopecia areata.

The CDR3 bases are TGCGCCAGCAGCTCACAAGGCTACGAGCAGTACTTC. As protein: CASSSQGYEQYF. The chain couples TRBV5-1 to TRBJ2-5, with D unresolved. The J call is uncertain, as TRBJ2-7 better fits the DNA end. Germline CDR1 SGHRS, CDR2 YFSETQ. The CDR3 is made up of 12 amino acids.

This clone was detected a few times. V is TRBV7-9 and J is TRBJ1-5; no clear D. V lost 5 bases to trimming and J lost 8 bases, with 10 bases between them. Germline-derived CDR1 and CDR2 are SEHNR and FQNEAQ (reference sequence). CDR3 length: 12 amino acids. The CDR3 nucleotides are TGTGCCAGCAGCGTGATCGGGGAGCCCCAGCATTTT. Protein sequence: CASSVIGEPQHF.

This clone was seen only a few times. CDR3 in DNA: TGTGCCAGCAGCTCTCCCTCTAGCTCCTACAATGAGCAGTTCTTC. Translated, it gives CASSSPSSSYNEQFF. The rearrangement uses TRBV5-5 and TRBJ2-1; D ambiguous. V was trimmed by 3 bases and J by 0 bases, leaving 10 bases between them. This CDR3 has 15 residues. Germline-derived CDR1 and CDR2 are SGHKS and YYEKEE (reference sequence).

This clone occurred a few times. For the CDR3, the DNA is TGCGCCAGCAGCTTGGATGGGGGGCGAGACACCGGGGAGCTGTTTTTT. Protein product: CASSLDGGRDTGELFF. The genes are TRBV5-1 and TRBJ2-2; D possibly uses TRBD1 or TRBD2 (6 bases each). CDR1 is SGHRS and CDR2 is YFSETQ in the germline V gene. Trimming stripped 0 bases from V and 3 bases from J, with 12 bases between. There are 16 residues in the CDR3.

The chain employs TRBV11-2 and TRBJ2-1, with D possibly being TRBD2 (5 bases). Germline CDR1 reads SGHAT; CDR2 reads FQNNGV. Between the trimmed V and J ends, which lost 2 bases and 7 bases, there was a span of 12 bases. The CDR3 is 14 amino acids. The CDR3 DNA reads as TGTGCCAGCAGCTTAAGGCCAAGACTAAATGAGCAGTTCTTC. Encoded protein: CASSLRPRLNEQFF.

The chain combines TRBV2 with TRBJ1-6; weak D call: TRBD1 (6 bases). Looked up from germline, CDR1 is SNHLY and CDR2 is FYNNEI. The CDR3 covers 14 residues. V was cut by 7 bases and J by 6 bases, with 13 bases left in between. CDR3 coding DNA: TGTGCCAGCAATTGGGACACCTCTAATTCACCCCTCCACTTT. Translated, it gives CASNWDTSNSPLHF.

The chain recombines TRBV4-2 with TRBJ2-2; D ambiguous. Trimming took off 1 base at V and 9 bases at J, with 18 bases between the two ends. The CDR3 runs to 16 residues. CDR1 is LGHNA, CDR2 YNFKEQ, per germline. The CDR3, as DNA: TGTGCCAGCAGCCAAGGACCCTCCTCAACACCTAGGGAGCTGTTTTTT. It encodes CASSQGPSSTPRELFF.